The clone carrying this T cell receptor beta chain occurred a few times. This record belongs to a study of blood T cell repertoires in COVID-19. Overall study context: Spain, Italy and the United States supplied samples that represented acute and convalescent COVID-19. T cells, B-cell-depleted T cells, or PBMCs provided the cDNA or gDNA that served as material.

The germline V and J ends were trimmed by 3 bases and 4 bases, with 15 bases remaining between them. The CDR3 loop spans 15 amino acids. Looked up from germline, CDR1 is SEHNR and CDR2 is FQNEAQ (reference sequence). The protocol was immunoSEQ multiplex PCR, while the TCRdb copy is restricted to in-frame clones and leaves out a portion. The sample includes about 120,000 clones, around 81% of them seen just once. The chain couples TRBV7-9 to TRBJ1-2; the D gene is possibly TRBD1 (5 bases). The sample was peripheral blood. The TCR was taken from a woman aged 45-65 years with acute or convalescent COVID-19. For the CDR3, the DNA is TGTGCCAGCAGCTTTACAGGTCGTAGCGGCTATGGCTACACCTTC. This encodes CASSFTGRSGYGYTF.